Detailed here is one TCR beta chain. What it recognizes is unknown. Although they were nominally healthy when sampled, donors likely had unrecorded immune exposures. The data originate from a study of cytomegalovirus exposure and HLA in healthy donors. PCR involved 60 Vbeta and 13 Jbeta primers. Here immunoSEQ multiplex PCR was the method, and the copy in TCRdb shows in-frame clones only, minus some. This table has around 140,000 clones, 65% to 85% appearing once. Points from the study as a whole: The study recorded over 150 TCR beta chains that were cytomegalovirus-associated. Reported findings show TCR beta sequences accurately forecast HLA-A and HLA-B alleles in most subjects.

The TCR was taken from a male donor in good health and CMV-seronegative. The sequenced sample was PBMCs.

The CDR3 loop reads CASSKDRDKNEQYF. CDR3 in DNA: TGTGCCAGCAGCAAGGACAGGGATAAGAACGAGCAGTACTTC. The chain recombines TRBV6-6 with TRBJ2-7; 8 bases line up with TRBD1. CDR1 is MNHNY, CDR2 SVGAGI, per germline (reference sequence). The junction had 9 bases not matched to a gene; V was cut back by 6 bases and J by 5 bases. This CDR3 comprises 14 residues.